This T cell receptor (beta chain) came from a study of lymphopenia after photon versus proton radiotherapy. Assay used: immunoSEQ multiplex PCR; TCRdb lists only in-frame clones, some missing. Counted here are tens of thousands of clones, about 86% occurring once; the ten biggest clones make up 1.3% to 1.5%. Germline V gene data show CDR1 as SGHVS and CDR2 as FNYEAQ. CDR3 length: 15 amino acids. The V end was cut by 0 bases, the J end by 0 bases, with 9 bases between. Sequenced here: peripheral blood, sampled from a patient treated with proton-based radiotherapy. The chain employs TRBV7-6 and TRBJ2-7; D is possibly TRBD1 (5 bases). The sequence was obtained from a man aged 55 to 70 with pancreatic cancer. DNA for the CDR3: TGTGCCAGCAGCTTAGCCCCGCAGGGCTCCTACGAGCAGTACTTC. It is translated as CASSLAPQGSYEQYF.